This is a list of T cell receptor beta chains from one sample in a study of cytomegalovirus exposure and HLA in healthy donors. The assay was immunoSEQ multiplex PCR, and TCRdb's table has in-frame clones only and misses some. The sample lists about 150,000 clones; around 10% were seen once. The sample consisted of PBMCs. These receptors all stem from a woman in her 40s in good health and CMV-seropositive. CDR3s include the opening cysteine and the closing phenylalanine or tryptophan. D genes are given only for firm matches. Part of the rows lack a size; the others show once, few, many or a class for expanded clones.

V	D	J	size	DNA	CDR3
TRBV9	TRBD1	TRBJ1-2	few	TGTGCCAGCAGCGTAGGACCCTCGGACAGGGCAAACTATGGCTACACCTTC	CASSVGPSDRANYGYTF
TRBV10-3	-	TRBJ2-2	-	TGTGCCATCAGTGCAGGGCAGGACACCGGGGAGCTGTTTTTT	CAISAGQDTGELFF
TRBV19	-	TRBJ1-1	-	TGTGCCAGTAGTATGAGGACTGAAGCTTTCTTT	CASSMRTEAFF
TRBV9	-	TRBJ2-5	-	TGTGCCAGCAGCGTAGGAGGCCAAGAGACCCAGTACTTC	CASSVGGQETQYF
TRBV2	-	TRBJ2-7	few	TGTGCCAGCAGAGCCTCCTACGAGCAGTACTTC	CASRASYEQYF
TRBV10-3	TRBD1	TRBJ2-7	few	TGTGCCACCGGGGACAGGGAGTACGAGCAGTACTTC	CATGDREYEQYF
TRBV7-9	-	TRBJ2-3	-	TGTGCCAGCATCCCTTCGGCGGGTTCAGATACGCAGTATTTT	CASIPSAGSDTQYF
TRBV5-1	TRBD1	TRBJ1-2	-	TGCGCCAGCAGCGGACAGGAGGGTGGCTACACCTTC	CASSGQEGGYTF
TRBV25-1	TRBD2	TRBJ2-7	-	TGTGCCAGCAGTGACCCCGGTCCCAGGGGACTAGCCCAGTACTTC	CASSDPGPRGLAQYF
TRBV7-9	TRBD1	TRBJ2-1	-	TGTGCCAGCAGCATGGGACAGGGGATTGATGAGCAGTTCTTC	CASSMGQGIDEQFF
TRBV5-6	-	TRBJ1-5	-	TGTGCCAGCAGCTTGCTGGGGGCTGGAGGAAATCAGCCCCAGCATTTT	CASSLLGAGGNQPQHF
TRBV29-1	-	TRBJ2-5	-	TGCAGCTCGGAGGGAGAAGGTCGAGAGACCCAGTACTTC	CSSEGEGRETQYF
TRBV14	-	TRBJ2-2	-	TGTGCCAGCAGCCAAGGCTGGGGGGGGCGCATCGGGGAGCTGTTTTTT	CASSQGWGGRIGELFF
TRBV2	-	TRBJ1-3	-	TGTGCCAGCAGTGTGGGGGGAGTGCGGAACACCATATATTTT	CASSVGGVRNTIYF
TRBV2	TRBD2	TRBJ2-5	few	TGTGCCAGCAGTGAAGCACCGCGGGGGGGTGAGACCCAGTACTTC	CASSEAPRGGETQYF
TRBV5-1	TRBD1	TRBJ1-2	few	TGCGCCAGCACACCGGGACAGGGGGCCTATGGCTACACCTTC	CASTPGQGAYGYTF
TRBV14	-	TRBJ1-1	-	TGTGCCAGCAGCCGACAGACGAACACTGAAGCTTTCTTT	CASSRQTNTEAFF
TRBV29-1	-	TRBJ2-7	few	TGCAGCGCCACATTGAGGCGGGGTGCGGGGTACGAGCAGTACTTC	CSATLRRGAGYEQYF